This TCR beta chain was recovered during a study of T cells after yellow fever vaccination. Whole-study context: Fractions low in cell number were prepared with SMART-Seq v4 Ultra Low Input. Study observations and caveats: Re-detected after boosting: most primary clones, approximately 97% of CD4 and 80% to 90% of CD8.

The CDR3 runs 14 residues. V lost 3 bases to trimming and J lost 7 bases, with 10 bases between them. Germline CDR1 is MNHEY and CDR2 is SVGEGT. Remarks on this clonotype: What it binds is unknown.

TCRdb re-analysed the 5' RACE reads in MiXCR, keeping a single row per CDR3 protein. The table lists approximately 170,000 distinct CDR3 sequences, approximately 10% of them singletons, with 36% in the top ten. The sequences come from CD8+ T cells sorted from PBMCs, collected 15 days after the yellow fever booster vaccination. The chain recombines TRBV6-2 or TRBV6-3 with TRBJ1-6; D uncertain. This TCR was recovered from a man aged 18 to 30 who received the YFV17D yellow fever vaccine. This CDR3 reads CASSYPGPNSPLHF. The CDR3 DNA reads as TGTGCCAGCAGTTATCCCGGACCCAATTCACCCCTCCACTTT.